This TCR beta chain was identified in a study of T-cell reconstitution after alpha-beta-depleted transplantation in children. Unique molecular identifiers tagged the TCRbeta library. Via MiXCR, TCRdb re-called the PCR reads, giving one row per CDR3 protein. The sample includes some 500,000 distinct CDR3 sequences, approximately 16% seen only once; the top ten take roughly 3.3%. The V gene end was trimmed by 6 bases and the J gene end by 6 bases; junction bases not matched to a gene: 15. CDR1 is MDHEN, CDR2 SYDVKM, per germline. The CDR3 sequence is 17 residues long. This chain joins TRBV28 and TRBJ2-2; TRBD2 matches 8 bases. Source: PBMCs from the stem cell graft donor, taken from the stem cell graft. This receptor was identified in a human donor who donated a stem cell graft to a child with acute lymphoblastic leukemia. CDR3 loop: CASRQGVAGYFAGELFF. The CDR3 coding sequence is TGTGCCAGCAGACAAGGGGTAGCGGGATACTTCGCCGGGGAGCTGTTTTTT.